This TCR beta chain is from a study of blood T cell repertoires in COVID-19. As for the study in general: The United States, Italy and Spain provided the acute and convalescent COVID-19 samples.

The authors' processing: Estimation of nucleated cell counts relied on the amplification of reference gene primers. Sequenced by immunoSEQ multiplex PCR; TCRdb stores in-frame clones only, minus some. D and trimming come from the DNA, and the V and J calls and clone size come from that table. The data hold fewer than 95,000 clones, with 88% observed a single time. The V gene lost 3 bases and the J gene lost 5 bases, with 11 bases spanning the gap. The CDR3 runs 13 residues. From germline, CDR1 is LGHDT and CDR2 YNNKEL (reference sequence). V and J are TRBV3-1 (or the pseudogene TRBV3-2) and TRBJ2-7, with D possibly matching TRBD2 (7 bases). The origin of this receptor is a woman aged 80 or over with acute or convalescent COVID-19. Material for sequencing was peripheral blood. In nucleotides, the CDR3 is TGTGCCAGCAGCCAGACGGGGGGCCACGAGCAGTACTTC. Protein sequence: CASSQTGGHEQYF.